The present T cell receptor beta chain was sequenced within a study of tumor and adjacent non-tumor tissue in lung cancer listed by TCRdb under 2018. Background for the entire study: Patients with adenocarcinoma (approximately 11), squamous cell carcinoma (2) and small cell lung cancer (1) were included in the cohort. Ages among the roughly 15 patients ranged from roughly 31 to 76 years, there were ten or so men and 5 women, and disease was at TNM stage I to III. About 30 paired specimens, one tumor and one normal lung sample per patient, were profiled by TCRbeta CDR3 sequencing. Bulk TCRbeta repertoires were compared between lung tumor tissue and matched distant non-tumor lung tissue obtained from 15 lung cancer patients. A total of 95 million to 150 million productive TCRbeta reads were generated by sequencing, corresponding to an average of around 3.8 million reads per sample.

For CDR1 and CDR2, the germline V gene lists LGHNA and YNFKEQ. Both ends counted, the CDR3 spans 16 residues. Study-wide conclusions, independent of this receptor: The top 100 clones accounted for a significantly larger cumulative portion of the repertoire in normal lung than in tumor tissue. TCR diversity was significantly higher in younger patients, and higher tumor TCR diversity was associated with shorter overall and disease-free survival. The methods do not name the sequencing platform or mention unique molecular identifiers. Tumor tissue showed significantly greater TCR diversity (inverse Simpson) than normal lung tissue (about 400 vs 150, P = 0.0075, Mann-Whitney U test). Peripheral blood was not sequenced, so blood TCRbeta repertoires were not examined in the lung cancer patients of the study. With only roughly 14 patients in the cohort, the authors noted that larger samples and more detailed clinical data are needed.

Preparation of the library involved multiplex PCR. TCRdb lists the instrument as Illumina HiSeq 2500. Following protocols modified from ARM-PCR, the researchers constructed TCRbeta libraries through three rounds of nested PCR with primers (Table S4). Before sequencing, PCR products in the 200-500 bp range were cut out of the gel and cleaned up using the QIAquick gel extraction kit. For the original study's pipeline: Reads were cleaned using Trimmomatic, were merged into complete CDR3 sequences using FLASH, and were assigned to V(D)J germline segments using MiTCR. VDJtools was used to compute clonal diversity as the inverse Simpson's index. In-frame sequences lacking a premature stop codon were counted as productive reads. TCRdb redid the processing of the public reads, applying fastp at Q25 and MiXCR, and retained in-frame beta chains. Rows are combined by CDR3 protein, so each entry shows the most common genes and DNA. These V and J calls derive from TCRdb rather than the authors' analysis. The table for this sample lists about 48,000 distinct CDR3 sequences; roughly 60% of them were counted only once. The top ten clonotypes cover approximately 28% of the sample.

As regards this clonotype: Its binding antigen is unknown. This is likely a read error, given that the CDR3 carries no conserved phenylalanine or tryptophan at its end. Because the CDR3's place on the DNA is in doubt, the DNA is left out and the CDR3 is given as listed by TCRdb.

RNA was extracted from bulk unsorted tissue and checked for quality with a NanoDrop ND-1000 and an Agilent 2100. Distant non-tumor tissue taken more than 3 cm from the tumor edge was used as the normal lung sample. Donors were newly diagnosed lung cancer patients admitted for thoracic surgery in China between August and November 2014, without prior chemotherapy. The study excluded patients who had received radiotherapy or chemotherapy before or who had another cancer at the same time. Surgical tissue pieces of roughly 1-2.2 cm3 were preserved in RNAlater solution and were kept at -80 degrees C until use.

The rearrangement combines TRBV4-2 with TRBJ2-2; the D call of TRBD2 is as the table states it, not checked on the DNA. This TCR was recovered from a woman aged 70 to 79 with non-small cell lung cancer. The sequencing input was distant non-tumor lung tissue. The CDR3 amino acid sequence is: CASSQDWATNTGDLLV.